These 27 T cell receptor beta chains came from one sample sequenced in a study of post-analysis software for immune sequencing data. Study observations and caveats: TRBV5-6, TRBV5-1 and TRBV20-1 belonged to a set of roughly five TRBV segments that were more frequent in patients than controls.

These receptors lack a known antigen. Each TCR beta cDNA library carried unique molecular identifiers. One entry per CDR3 protein results from TCRdb running MiXCR on the PCR reads. The sample lists fewer than 900,000 distinct CDR3 sequences, around 45% occurring once. Material: blood. The origin of the receptors is a girl aged 5-17 years with multiple sclerosis.

CDR3 protein: CSVGEGSKNIQYF. The CDR3 region has the DNA TGCAGCGTTGGCGAGGGGTCCAAAAACATTCAGTACTTC. The rearrangement uses TRBV29-1 and TRBJ2-4, with D perhaps matching TRBD1 or TRBD2 (5 bases each). V was clipped by 4 bases and J by 2 bases, with 9 bases between them. The germline V gene encodes CDR1 SQVTM and CDR2 ANQGSEA. The CDR3 has 13 amino acids.

This clonotype turned up a few times. The chain combines TRBV24-1 with TRBJ2-3; no clear D. Germline loops: CDR1 KGHDR, CDR2 SFDVKD. This CDR3 has 13 amino acids. Trimming shortened V by 8 bases and J by 6 bases, and 14 bases separated the two germline ends. The DNA for the CDR3 is TGTGCCACCAAAGGCGCGCTTTTGGATACGCAGTATTTT. It specifies CATKGALLDTQYF.

Concerning this clonotype: One end of the junction fails to match germline, which may point to a read error. V and J are TRBV6-1 and TRBJ1-3, with TRBD1 matching over 10 bases. CDR3 length: 17 amino acids. Germline V CDR1 and CDR2: MNHNS, SASEGT. The CDR3 is CASRLGQGSRSGNTIYF. CDR3 DNA: TGTGCCAGCAGGCTGGGACAGGGGTCTCGCTCTGGGAACACCATATATTTT.

This sequence joins TRBV7-9 and TRBJ2-7; D is unresolved. CDR1 is SEHNR and CDR2 is FQNEAQ in the germline V gene (reference sequence). V lost 4 bases and J lost 0, with 10 bases in between. The CDR3 runs 14 residues. CDR3 loop: CASSSEDGSYEQYF. The CDR3 DNA sequence: TGTGCCAGCAGCTCCGAGGACGGCTCCTACGAGCAGTACTTC.

A few counts support this clonotype. The rearrangement joins TRBV4-3 to TRBJ2-1; 9 nucleotides line up with TRBD2. Germline assignment: CDR1 LGHNA and CDR2 YSLEER. The junction had 9 bases not matched to a gene; V was cut back by 0 bases and J by 0 bases. The CDR3 contains 19 residues. The CDR3: CASSQERTSDDLSYNEQFF. CDR3 coding DNA: TGCGCCAGCAGCCAAGAGAGGACTAGCGACGACCTCTCCTACAATGAGCAGTTCTTC.

The rearrangement links TRBV3-1 to TRBJ2-1, with 13 bases fitting TRBD2. V dropped 2 bases and J dropped 9; count of bases not matched to a gene: 4. The CDR3 covers 15 residues. Germline V lookup: CDR1 LGHDT, CDR2 YNNKEL (reference sequence). CDR3 in DNA: TGTGCCAGCAGCCAAAGACTAGCGGGAGGATCTGAGCAGTTCTTC. As protein: CASSQRLAGGSEQFF.

The gene calls are TRBV2 and TRBJ1-1; 8 nucleotides match TRBD1. The CDR3 consists of 16 residues. V trimming: 4 bases; J trimming: 3 bases; junction bases outside the gene matches: 10. CDR1 and CDR2 from the germline V gene are SNHLY and FYNNEI. Here the CDR3 DNA reads TGTGCCAGCAGTGTGGACAGGGAGGTGGTTTACACTGAAGCTTTCTTT. This gives the protein CASSVDREVVYTEAFF. Looking up the rest from reference TRBV2 and TRBJ1-1 gives the full variable domain: EPEVTQTPSHQVTQMGQEVILRCVPISNHLYFYWYRQILGQKVEFLVSFYNNEISEKSEIFDDQFSVERPDGSNFTLKIRSTKLEDSAMYFCASSVDREVVYTEAFFGQGTRLTVV.

The rearrangement uses TRBV27 and TRBJ2-7, with 10 bases lining up with TRBD2. The ends lost 5 bases at V and 7 bases at J; junction bases unmatched: 11. Germline lookup yields CDR1 MNHEY and CDR2 SMNVEV (reference sequence). The CDR3 is made up of 15 amino acids. The DNA for the CDR3 is TGTGCCAGCAGTGGCCTAGCGGGAGTCTACAATGAGCAGTACTTC. Residues: CASSGLAGVYNEQYF.

The chain joins TRBV6-5 to TRBJ1-4; TRBD1 aligns across 7 bases. CDR1 is MNHEY and CDR2 is SVGAGI in the germline V gene. Trimming took 5 bases from V and 7 from J; bases not matched to a gene: 10. This CDR3 has 15 amino acids. In nucleotides, the CDR3 is TGTGCCAGCAGTCCCAGGGGGGCGAGAGGTGAAAAACTGTTTTTT. Translation: CASSPRGARGEKLFF.

The chain is built from TRBV2 and TRBJ2-5, with a possible D match to TRBD1 (6 bases). Germline values: CDR1 SNHLY, CDR2 FYNNEI. V was pared by 6 bases and J by 1 base, with 12 bases between. This CDR3 has 14 amino acids. This chain's CDR3 is CASRNRVRQETQYF. The CDR3 nucleotides read TGTGCCAGCAGGAACAGGGTTCGCCAAGAGACCCAGTACTTC.

The count of this clonotype is one. A read error may produce the germline difference seen at one junction end. This chain links TRBV4-1 with TRBJ2-7, with a weak D call TRBD2 (5 bases). The CDR3 runs 15 residues. CDR1 is MGHRA and CDR2 is YSYEKL in the germline V gene. The CDR3 DNA is TGCGCCAGCAGCCAAGATGAGGGAAGCCGCTACGGGCAGTACTTC. This codes for CASSQDEGSRYGQYF.

This clonotype was recorded many times. This chain uses TRBV12-3 or TRBV12-4 with TRBJ2-5, with 9 bases lining up with TRBD1. V lost 4 bases and J lost 5; bases outside the gene matches: 5. CDR3 length equals 14 residues. The CDR3 DNA reads as TGTGCCAGCAGTTCCGGGACAGGGAGGGAGACCCAGTACTTC. As protein: CASSSGTGRETQYF.

This clonotype was found once. V is TRBV6-2 or TRBV6-3 and J is TRBJ2-1; TRBD2 matches 8 bases. Losses at the gene ends were 5 bases for V and 2 bases for J; bases not matched to a gene: 8. The CDR3 runs 16 residues. Germline V CDR1 and CDR2: MNHEY, SVGEGT. CDR3 protein: CASSGLGGGPYNEQFF. CDR3 nucleotides: TGTGCCAGCAGTGGACTCGGGGGGGGGCCCTACAATGAGCAGTTCTTC.

The chain employs TRBV12-3 or TRBV12-4 and TRBJ2-3; the match to TRBD2 covers 7 bases. With V trimmed by 3 bases and J by 4 bases, 7 bases remained unmatched. CDR3 length: 15 amino acids. Here the CDR3 reads CASSFYGRWADTQYF. CDR3 nucleotides: TGTGCCAGCAGTTTCTACGGGAGGTGGGCAGATACGCAGTATTTT.

This chain links TRBV9 with TRBJ2-1, with no clear D. Trimming shortened V by 0 bases and J by 5 bases, and 6 bases separated the two germline ends. The CDR3 has 13 residues. Germline V gene lookup returns CDR1 SGDLS and CDR2 YYNGEE. CDR3 sequence: CASSVGRNNEQFF. As DNA, the CDR3 is TGTGCCAGCAGCGTAGGCAGAAACAATGAGCAGTTCTTC.

The rearrangement links TRBV7-2 to TRBJ2-3; 8 nucleotides line up with TRBD2. The V segment lost 5 bases and the J segment 4 bases; nucleotides outside the gene matches: 11. This CDR3 is built from 16 residues. Per germline, CDR1 SGHTA and CDR2 FQGNSA. In nucleotides, the CDR3 is TGTGCCAGCAGCCGACTAGCGCCCGGTGGGGCAGATACGCAGTATTTT. This encodes CASSRLAPGGADTQYF.

V usage is TRBV28 and J usage is TRBJ1-2, with D tentatively TRBD1 (6 bases). The V gene lost 2 bases and the J gene lost 4 bases, with 14 bases spanning the gap. The CDR3 runs to 15 residues. CDR1 and CDR2 from the germline V gene are MDHEN and SYDVKM. CDR3: CASSLRGGPVYGYTF. CDR3 bases: TGTGCCAGCAGTTTAAGAGGGGGGCCGGTCTATGGCTACACCTTC.

This chain joins TRBV12-3 or TRBV12-4 and TRBJ2-3; 12 positions match TRBD2. This CDR3 spans 17 amino acids. V shed 4 bases and J 4 bases; nucleotides not matched to a gene: 9. CDR3: CASSSGLAGPSADTQYF. The CDR3 nucleotides read TGTGCCAGCAGTTCAGGACTAGCGGGACCAAGCGCAGATACGCAGTATTTT.

The chain is built from TRBV6-6 and TRBJ1-2, with 10 bases that match TRBD1. This CDR3 spans 14 amino acids. V was pared by 6 bases and J by 8 bases, with 9 bases of the junction left unmatched. Germline values: CDR1 MNHNY, CDR2 SVGAGI (reference sequence). Here the CDR3 reads CASSPLGQGDGYTF. The DNA of the CDR3 is TGTGCCAGCAGCCCCCTAGGACAGGGGGACGGCTACACCTTC.

The chain carries TRBV6-5 and TRBJ2-5; possibly TRBD1 for D (6 bases). The ends were cut back, 2 bases at V and 11 bases at J, with 15 bases in the middle. The CDR3 extends over 13 amino acids. Germline lookup yields CDR1 MNHEY and CDR2 SVGAGI. In DNA form, the CDR3 reads TGTGCCAGCAGTTACCTCAGGGGACCGGAGCAGTACTTC. Protein sequence: CASSYLRGPEQYF.

This chain joins TRBV20-1 and TRBJ2-1; a possible D gene is TRBD1 (6 bases). The germline V gene has CDR1 DFQATT and CDR2 SNEGSKA (reference sequence). The CDR3 consists of 14 residues. V lost 5 bases and J lost 0, with 11 bases in between. The CDR3 here is CSAGGHFSYNEQFF. The CDR3, as DNA: TGCAGTGCTGGGGGACATTTCTCCTACAATGAGCAGTTCTTC.

This clonotype was seen more than once but under ten times. The V gene is TRBV6-5, the J gene TRBJ2-7; possibly TRBD2 for D (5 bases). Trimming removed 8 bases from V and 4 bases from J, with 24 bases in between. There are 16 residues in the CDR3. In germline, CDR1 is MNHEY, CDR2 SVGAGI. The CDR3 DNA sequence: TGTGCCAGCTCGCGTGGGGTCGGGGAGATGGAATACGAGCAGTACTTC. Encoded protein: CASSRGVGEMEYEQYF.

This clonotype has more than one count but fewer than ten. DNA for the CDR3: TGCAGCGTTGATAAAGCGGGAGTAATTTGGAATGAGCAGTACTTC. This codes for CSVDKAGVIWNEQYF. The chain recombines TRBV29-1 with TRBJ2-5, with 8 bases identical to TRBD2. The CDR3 has 15 residues. Germline CDR1 reads SQVTM; CDR2 reads ANQGSEA. J lost 11 bases, V lost 3 bases, and 17 bases had no gene match.

A few counts support this clonotype. V gene TRBV6-6 combines with J gene TRBJ2-3; possibly TRBD2 for D (6 bases). Looked up from germline, CDR1 is MNHNY and CDR2 is SVGAGI (reference sequence). The V end was cut by 2 bases, the J end by 6 bases, with 12 bases between. The CDR3 has 14 amino acids. The CDR3 is CASSYVGREDTQYF. The CDR3 DNA follows: TGTGCCAGCAGTTACGTCGGGAGAGAGGATACGCAGTATTTT.

The gene calls are TRBV12-3 or TRBV12-4 and TRBJ2-5; TRBD2 matches at 13 bases. The CDR3 is 15 amino acids. With 5 bases clipped from V and 11 bases from J, the junction kept 11 bases outside the gene matches. The CDR3 sequence: CASSPTSGRVVLQYF. CDR3 sequence (DNA): TGTGCCAGCAGTCCCACTAGCGGGAGGGTGGTTTTGCAGTACTTC.

The gene calls are TRBV7-6 and TRBJ1-1; D possibly corresponds to TRBD1 (5 bases). Per germline, CDR1 SGHVS and CDR2 FNYEAQ. Trimming shortened V by 0 bases and J by 8 bases, and 10 bases separated the two germline ends. CDR3 length: 13 amino acids. CDR3 sequence reads: CASSLAGTHEAFF. CDR3 nucleotides: TGTGCCAGCAGCTTAGCCGGGACGCACGAAGCTTTCTTT.

This clonotype was seen only a few times. The chain uses TRBV6-1 and TRBJ2-7; unclear D gene. In germline, CDR1 is MNHNS, CDR2 SASEGT. The germline V and J ends were trimmed by 4 bases and 2 bases, with 12 bases remaining between them. The CDR3 contains 14 residues. The CDR3 loop is CASSGDTYTYEQYF. The CDR3, as DNA: TGTGCCAGCAGTGGTGACACATACACCTACGAGCAGTACTTC.